This paragraph reports one T cell receptor (beta chain). Its antigen is as yet unknown. Here immunoSEQ multiplex PCR was the method, and the copy in TCRdb shows in-frame clones only, minus some. The sample has some 150,000 clones, about 87% seen once. These data originate in a study of T cell responses to AZD1222 COVID-19 vaccine. Study-level findings and limits: Scientists sampled the repertoires only once the peak T cell response had passed. The donor group comprised mostly white British people and more females; the analysis possibly underestimated clonal diversity. Baseline serostatus was positive in only six AZD1222 recipients. The study found vaccine-associated CD4 TCRs spanning spike, dominant at 160-218 and 743-854.

The CDR3 totals 14 residues. V lost 1 base and J lost 1, with 7 bases in between. In germline, CDR1 is LGHNA, CDR2 YNFKEQ. This clonotype was obtained from an adult who received the AZD1222 COVID-19 vaccine. This sequence joins TRBV4-2 and TRBJ1-2; D ambiguous. The specimen comprised peripheral blood, sampled 28 days after the second AZD1222 dose. The CDR3 DNA reads as TGTGCCAGCAGCCAAGGATCGGATAACTATGGCTACACCTTC. This codes for CASSQGSDNYGYTF.